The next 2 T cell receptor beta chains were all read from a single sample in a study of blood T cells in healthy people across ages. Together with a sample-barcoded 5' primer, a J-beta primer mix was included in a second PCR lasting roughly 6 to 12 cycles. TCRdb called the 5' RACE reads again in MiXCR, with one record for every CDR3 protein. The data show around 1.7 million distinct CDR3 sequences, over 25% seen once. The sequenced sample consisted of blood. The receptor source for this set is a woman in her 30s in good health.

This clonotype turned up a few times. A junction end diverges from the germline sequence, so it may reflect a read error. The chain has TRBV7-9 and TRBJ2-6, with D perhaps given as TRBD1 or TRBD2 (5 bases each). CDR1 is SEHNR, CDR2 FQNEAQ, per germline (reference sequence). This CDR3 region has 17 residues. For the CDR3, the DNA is TGTGCCAGCAGCTTACGGGGTGCCGATTCTGGGGCCAACGTCCGGACTTTC. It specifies CASSLRGADSGANVRTF.

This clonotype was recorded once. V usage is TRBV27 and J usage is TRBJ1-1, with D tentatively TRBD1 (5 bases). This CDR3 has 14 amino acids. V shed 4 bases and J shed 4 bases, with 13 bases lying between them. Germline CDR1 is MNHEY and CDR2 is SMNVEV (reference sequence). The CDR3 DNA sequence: TGTGCCAGCAGTTCGCGGGGGAGGGCCACTGAAGCTTTCTTT. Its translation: CASSSRGRATEAFF.